One and the same sample provided the 8 T cell receptor beta chains below, sequenced in a study of blood T cell repertoires in COVID-19 (TCRdb year 2020). Library preparation employed the immunoSEQ multiplex PCR assay. The table was pulled from immuneACCESS by TCRdb, which kept in-frame rearrangements only. Such tables lose some clones; where checked, under half of the loss comes from unresolved V genes, and the rest has no known cause. For this sample there are some 200,000 clones; about 88% appear just once. Jointly, the top ten make up about 1.7% of the sample. Input material: peripheral blood. All receptors derive from a man between 65 and 85 years old with acute or convalescent COVID-19.

The chain uses TRBV18 and TRBJ2-7; a weak D match, TRBD1 (6 bases). The CDR3 is made up of 16 amino acids. Trimming took off 2 bases at V and 0 bases at J, with 14 bases between the two ends. Germline lookup yields CDR1 KGHSH and CDR2 LQKENI. For the CDR3, the DNA is TGTGCCAGCTCACCAGGTCTTAGGACAGCCTCCTACGAGCAGTACTTC. Translating it yields CASSPGLRTASYEQYF.

The chain links TRBV29-1 to TRBJ1-1; 11 positions agree with TRBD1. V lost 4 bases, J lost 0 bases, and 1 base stayed unmatched. The CDR3 spans 14 residues. Germline-derived CDR1 and CDR2 are SQVTM and ANQGSEA. The CDR3 coding sequence is TGCAGCGTTGGGGACAGGGGGATGAACACTGAAGCTTTCTTT. This translates into CSVGDRGMNTEAFF.

V and J are TRBV3-1 (or the pseudogene TRBV3-2) and TRBJ2-7; 9 bases match TRBD1. Losses at the gene ends were 1 base for V and 6 bases for J; bases not matched to a gene: 7. CDR1 is LGHDT and CDR2 is YNNKEL in the germline V gene (reference sequence). The CDR3 runs 15 residues. DNA of the CDR3: TGTGCCAGCAGCCAAGGGACAGGGGTCCGCTCCGAGCAGTACTTC. Its protein is CASSQGTGVRSEQYF.

CDR3 bases: TGTGCCAGCTCACCACCTACAGGGGGAAGTTGGAAGCAGTTCTTC. Translating gives CASSPPTGGSWKQFF. The rearrangement joins TRBV18 to TRBJ2-1; TRBD1 aligns across 8 bases. CDR1 is KGHSH, CDR2 LQKENI, per germline. The CDR3 contains 15 residues. J was trimmed by 11 bases and V by 0 bases; bases with no gene match: 9. The whole variable domain, remainder taken from reference TRBV18 and TRBJ2-1, is NAGVMQNPRHLVRRRGQEARLRCSPMKGHSHVYWYRQLPEEGLKFMVYLQKENIIDESGMPKERFSAEFPKEGPSILRIQQVVRGDSAAYFCASSPPTGGSWKQFFGPGTRLTVL.

The chain carries TRBV4-2 and TRBJ1-5; D is unclear. Germline V CDR1 and CDR2: LGHNA, YNFKEQ. This CDR3 has 15 residues. The germline V and J ends were trimmed by 0 bases and 6 bases, with 12 bases remaining between them. The CDR3 sequence is CASSQEPNPRQPQHF. CDR3 sequence (DNA): TGTGCCAGCAGCCAAGAACCAAACCCGCGTCAGCCCCAGCATTTT.

The gene calls are TRBV6-5 and TRBJ1-2; possibly TRBD1 for D (5 bases). V lost 4 bases to trimming and J lost 2 bases, with 17 bases between them. The CDR3 is 16 amino acids. Germline V lookup: CDR1 MNHEY, CDR2 SVGAGI. This CDR3 reads CASSWGRARANYGYTF. The CDR3, as DNA: TGTGCCAGCAGTTGGGGCAGGGCCCGTGCAAACTATGGCTACACCTTC.

This chain links TRBV10-3 with TRBJ1-1, with D tentatively TRBD1 (6 bases). V was pared by 0 bases and J by 5 bases, with 10 bases between. This CDR3 has 14 amino acids. Germline CDR1 ENHRY, CDR2 SYGVKD. This CDR3 reads CAISESVGGTEAFF. The CDR3, as DNA: TGTGCCATCAGTGAGTCTGTAGGGGGTACTGAAGCTTTCTTT.

The chain uses TRBV4-2 and TRBJ1-2, with TRBD1 matching over 11 bases. Trimming cost V 3 bases and J 5 bases; bases outside gene matches: 5. Germline loops: CDR1 LGHNA, CDR2 YNFKEQ. The CDR3 covers 15 residues. The CDR3 DNA reads TGTGCCAGCAGCCAGTCCGGGACAGGGGGTTATGGCTACACCTTC. Translating gives CASSQSGTGGYGYTF.